One and the same sample provided the 2 T cell receptor beta chains below, sequenced in a study of blood T cell repertoires in COVID-19. This table comes from immunoSEQ multiplex PCR, and its TCRdb copy is limited to in-frame clones, with some not included. The data contain about 160,000 clones, roughly 90% of them singletons. The material sequenced was PBMCs or T cells enriched from blood (not recorded which). All receptors derive from a woman between 45 and 60 years old who had recovered from COVID-19.

V and J are TRBV10-3 and TRBJ1-4; no clear D. The V end lost 10 bases, the J end lost 7 bases, and 16 bases lay between the germline ends. Germline CDR1 reads ENHRY; CDR2 reads SYGVKD. The CDR3 is 13 amino acids. The CDR3 DNA reads TGTGCCACCCTAAACGAGGTGGGTGAAAAACTGTTTTTT. Protein: CATLNEVGEKLFF.

The chain links TRBV7-9 to TRBJ1-1, with 7 bases identical to TRBD1. Germline CDR1 SEHNR, CDR2 FQNEAQ (reference sequence). Trimming removed 2 bases from V and 1 base from J; junction bases left unmatched: 1. This CDR3 has 14 residues. The CDR3 spells CASSLRTGNTEAFF. DNA of the CDR3: TGTGCCAGCAGCTTAAGGACAGGGAACACTGAAGCTTTCTTT. Filled out from reference TRBV7-9 and TRBJ1-1, the complete variable domain reads DTGVSQNPRHKITKRGQNVTFRCDPISEHNRLYWYRQTLGQGPEFLTYFQNEAQLEKSRLLSDRFSAERPKGSFSTLEIQRTEQGDSAMYLCASSLRTGNTEAFFGQGTRLTVV.